The 2 T cell receptor beta chains reported below all come from one sample, sequenced in a study of cytomegalovirus exposure and HLA in healthy donors. The PCR employed 60 Vbeta primers together with 13 Jbeta primers. Some clones are missing from TCRdb's copy, which holds only in-frame ones; the method was immunoSEQ multiplex PCR. In the table there are 30,000 to 40,000 clones, 75% to 85% of which are singletons. Sequencing was performed on PBMCs. These receptors came from a male donor in good health and CMV-seronegative.

The rearrangement links TRBV28 to TRBJ1-1; D might be TRBD1 (5 bases). CDR3 size: 13 residues. Between the trimmed V and J ends, which lost 7 bases and 2 bases, there was a span of 11 bases. CDR1 MDHEN and CDR2 SYDVKM come from the germline V gene. The CDR3 loop is CASTGRVNTEAFF. For the CDR3, the DNA is TGTGCCAGCACCGGCAGGGTAAACACTGAAGCTTTCTTT.

The chain carries TRBV4-2 and TRBJ1-5, with 10 bases fitting TRBD1. Germline assignment: CDR1 LGHNA and CDR2 YNFKEQ. The CDR3 length is 16 residues. V lost 0 bases, J lost 7 bases, and 6 bases stayed unmatched. The CDR3, as DNA: TGTGCCAGCAGCCAAGATGAGGGGACAGGGGAACAGCCCCAGCATTTT. This translates into CASSQDEGTGEQPQHF.